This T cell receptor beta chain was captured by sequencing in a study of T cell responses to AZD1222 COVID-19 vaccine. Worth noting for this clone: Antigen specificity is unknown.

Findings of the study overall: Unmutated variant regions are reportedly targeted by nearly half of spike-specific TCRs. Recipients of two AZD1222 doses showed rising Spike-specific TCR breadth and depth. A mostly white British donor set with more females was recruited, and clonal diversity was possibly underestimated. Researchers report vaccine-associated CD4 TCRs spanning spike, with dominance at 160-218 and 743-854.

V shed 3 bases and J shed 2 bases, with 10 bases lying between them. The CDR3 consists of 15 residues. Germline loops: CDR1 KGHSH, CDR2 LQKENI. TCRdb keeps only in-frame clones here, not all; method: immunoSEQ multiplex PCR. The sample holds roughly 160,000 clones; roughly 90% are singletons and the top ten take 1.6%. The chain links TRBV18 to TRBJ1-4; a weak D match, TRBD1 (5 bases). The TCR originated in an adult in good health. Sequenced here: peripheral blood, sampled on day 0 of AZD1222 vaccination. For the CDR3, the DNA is TGTGCCAGCTCACCCCAGGGTACGACTAATGAAAAACTGTTTTTT. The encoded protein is CASSPQGTTNEKLFF.